The 27 T cell receptor beta chains given below trace back to one sample, sequenced in a study of T cells in Graves' hyperthyroidism and ophthalmopathy. Amplification of TCR beta CDR3 regions was performed using RNA transcripts as template. First-round RT-PCR with HTBI primers amplified the TCR CDR3 region. From the multiplex PCR reads, TCRdb called clonotypes with MiXCR, one entry per CDR3 protein. The sample carries about 840,000 distinct CDR3 sequences, more than 30% recorded once. The sequenced sample consisted of blood. The receptors come from a man between 18 and 35 years old with Graves' hyperthyroidism.

The rearrangement uses TRBV9 and TRBJ2-5, with D possibly matching TRBD2 (5 bases). The CDR3 has 15 amino acids. The germline V gene encodes CDR1 SGDLS and CDR2 YYNGEE. V lost 3 bases to trimming and J lost 0 bases, with 12 bases between them. Here the CDR3 DNA reads TGTGCCAGCAGCGAGGTATCTAGCAACCAAGAGACCCAGTACTTC. Its translation: CASSEVSSNQETQYF.

The chain uses TRBV7-2 and TRBJ2-7; D tentatively reads TRBD1 or TRBD2 (5 bases each). This CDR3 comprises 12 residues. Deletions cut 6 bases from V and 6 bases from J, with 12 bases between. In germline, CDR1 is SGHTA, CDR2 FQGNSA. The CDR3 DNA reads as TGTGCCAGCAGAGACAGCGGACCCGAGCAGTACTTC. This encodes CASRDSGPEQYF.

The rearrangement links TRBV6-5 to TRBJ1-1; D not certain. Trimming removed 5 bases at V and 3 bases at J, with 10 bases between. Germline CDR1 and CDR2: MNHEY and SVGAGI. The CDR3 has 13 amino acids. CDR3 coding DNA: TGTGCCAGCAGTGAACTCGAGTACACTGAAGCTTTCTTT. Its translation: CASSELEYTEAFF.

About this clonotype itself: Since a much larger clone is just one base distant, this may be a read error. The chain recombines TRBV15 with TRBJ2-7; D is ambiguous. V was cut by 1 base and J by 5 bases, with 9 bases left in between. The CDR3 is 13 residues long. Per germline, CDR1 LNHNV and CDR2 YYDKDF (reference sequence). CDR3 protein: CATSRGPTHEQYF. The CDR3 coding sequence is TGTGCCACCAGCAGAGGACCTACCCACGAGCAGTACTTC.

This clonotype was observed many times. V and J are TRBV29-1 and TRBJ2-7; 9 bases are a match to TRBD1. Germline values: CDR1 SQVTM, CDR2 ANQGSEA. Trimming cost V 6 bases and J 2 bases; bases outside gene matches: 8. CDR3 length: 14 amino acids. The chain's CDR3 is CSVLRDRAPYEQYF. In DNA, the CDR3 is TGCAGCGTCCTCCGGGACAGGGCCCCCTACGAGCAGTACTTC.

As regards this clonotype: This may stem from a read error, because a much larger clone lies one nucleotide away. The chain couples TRBV7-9 to TRBJ1-5; D is unresolved. Germline CDR1 SEHNR, CDR2 FQNEAQ (reference sequence). This CDR3 is built from 15 residues. CDR3 protein: CASSRMTHRNQSQHF. The CDR3 DNA follows: TGTGCCAGCAGCCGTATGACACATCGCAATCAGTCCCAGCATTTT.

A word on this clonotype: One base away lies a much larger clone, so this may be a sequencing read error. For the CDR3, the DNA is TGTGCCAGCAAGTTAGGGGACAGGAGGCTGAGTGGCTACACCTTC. Translating it yields CASKLGDRRLSGYTF. V usage is TRBV7-9 and J usage is TRBJ1-2; 8 bases agree with TRBD1. Germline V CDR1 and CDR2: SEHNR, FQNEAQ (reference sequence). The CDR3 extends over 15 amino acids. V trimming: 7 bases; J trimming: 7 bases; junction bases outside the gene matches: 14.

With respect to this clonotype: This sequence may be a read error, since a much larger clone differs from it by one base. The chain links TRBV19 to TRBJ2-7; D is perhaps TRBD1 (6 bases). CDR3 length equals 13 residues. Germline V gives CDR1 LNHDA, CDR2 SQIVND (reference sequence). The CDR3 DNA reads TGTGCCTGTAGTCTTAAACAGGGAAGCGAGCAGTACTTC. This sequence encodes CACSLKQGSEQYF.

This clonotype was detected only a few times. The genes are TRBV4-2 and TRBJ2-6, with D unclear. Per the germline V gene, CDR1 is LGHNA and CDR2 is YNFKEQ. Trimming left V 5 bases short and J 0 bases short, with 8 bases between. This CDR3 has 15 residues. CDR3 amino acids: CASSTANSGANVLTF. For the CDR3, the DNA is TGTGCCAGCAGCACGGCTAACTCTGGGGCCAACGTCCTGACTTTC.

This clonotype has just a few counts. The V call is TRBV5-1, the J call TRBJ2-7; D remains ambiguous. The V gene lost 0 bases and the J gene lost 0 bases, with 4 bases spanning the gap. The CDR3 totals 13 residues. Germline CDR1 is SGHRS and CDR2 is YFSETQ. CDR3 residues: CASSLEFSYEQYF. CDR3 nucleotides: TGCGCCAGCAGCTTGGAGTTCTCCTACGAGCAGTACTTC.

The sample holds many counts of this clonotype. J is TRBJ1-5 and V is TRBV12-3 or TRBV12-4; D gene uncertain. The CDR3 spans 14 residues. Trimming left V 7 bases short and J 4 bases short, with 14 bases between. The DNA of the CDR3 is TGTGCCAGCACCTTCGGCAGCCCTAATCAGCCCCAGCATTTT. This codes for CASTFGSPNQPQHF.

In this sample, this clonotype turned up a few times. The J gene is TRBJ1-5, the V gene TRBV20-1; the D is unclear. V lost 2 bases and J lost 1, with 15 bases in between. Germline CDR1 DFQATT, CDR2 SNEGSKA (reference sequence). This CDR3 is built from 16 residues. The CDR3 nucleotides read TGCAGTGCTAGACCGAACCCGGGAGGGAGCAATCAGCCCCAGCATTTT. Protein: CSARPNPGGSNQPQHF.

This chain joins TRBV25-1 and TRBJ1-2; D is undetermined. Germline V gene data show CDR1 as MGHDK and CDR2 as SYGVNS. The CDR3 consists of 14 residues. Deletions cut 4 bases from V and 4 bases from J, with 13 bases between. The DNA of the CDR3 is TGTGCCAGCAGTGCTATTACAGTGACCTATGGCTACACCTTC. Its translation is CASSAITVTYGYTF.

This clonotype has just a few counts. The chain has TRBV20-1 and TRBJ2-7; no firm D call. Germline CDR1 is DFQATT and CDR2 is SNEGSKA (reference sequence). This CDR3 contains 14 residues. V lost 0 bases, J lost 6 bases, and 15 bases lay in between. CDR3 sequence (DNA): TGCAGTGCTAGAGAGTTGGGGTGGCTCGGCGAGCAGTACTTC. Its translation is CSARELGWLGEQYF.

Regarding this clonotype: An end of the junction does not agree with germline; a read error may underlie this. The chain recombines TRBV10-3 with TRBJ2-3, with D perhaps matching TRBD2 (5 bases). Germline CDR1 ENHRY, CDR2 SYGVKD. This CDR3 contains 12 residues. The CDR3 region is CASSYEGDTQYF. For the CDR3, the DNA is TGTGCCAGCAGTTACGAGGGAGATACGCAGTATTTT.

For this clonotype: One base away lies a much larger clone, so this may be a sequencing read error. Here the CDR3 reads CASIELSTEAFF. The CDR3 DNA follows: TGTGCCAGCATCGAGCTGAGCACTGAAGCTTTCTTT. The chain links TRBV9 to TRBJ1-1; D not resolved. This CDR3 region has 12 residues. V was trimmed by 6 bases and J by 4 bases, leaving 10 bases between them. In germline, CDR1 is SGDLS, CDR2 YYNGEE.

V usage is TRBV6-6 and J usage is TRBJ1-1; no definite D call. Deletions cut 0 bases from V and 7 bases from J, with 6 bases between. Germline CDR1 is MNHNY and CDR2 is SVGAGI (reference sequence). The CDR3 runs 12 residues. In nucleotides, the CDR3 is TGTGCCAGCAGTTACTCGGGCGATGAAGCTTTCTTT. As protein: CASSYSGDEAFF.

The J gene is TRBJ1-1, the V gene TRBV4-1; no firm D call. The CDR3 spans 15 residues. Germline V gene data show CDR1 as MGHRA and CDR2 as YSYEKL. The V gene lost 1 base and the J gene lost 1 base, with 10 bases spanning the gap. The CDR3 region is CASSQGQVANTEAFF. CDR3 nucleotide sequence: TGCGCCAGCAGCCAAGGGCAGGTCGCGAACACTGAAGCTTTCTTT.

This clonotype was observed a handful of times. The chain links TRBV2 to TRBJ1-1; 7 bases match TRBD1. Germline trimming cut 5 bases from V and 4 bases from J; bases unmatched to any gene: 10. This CDR3 is 15 amino acids long. Germline CDR1 reads SNHLY; CDR2 reads FYNNEI. The CDR3 DNA sequence: TGTGCCAGCAGTTACCCCGACAGGGTTGGCACTGAAGCTTTCTTT. Amino acids: CASSYPDRVGTEAFF. Full variable domain (outside the CDR3, taken from reference TRBV2 and TRBJ1-1): EPEVTQTPSHQVTQMGQEVILRCVPISNHLYFYWYRQILGQKVEFLVSFYNNEISEKSEIFDDQFSVERPDGSNFTLKIRSTKLEDSAMYFCASSYPDRVGTEAFFGQGTRLTVV.

This clonotype was observed once. V gene TRBV10-2 combines with J gene TRBJ2-5, with D possibly matching TRBD2 (6 bases). The CDR3 runs to 13 residues. V was cut by 6 bases and J by 9 bases, with 17 bases left in between. Germline CDR1 and CDR2: WSHSY and SAAADI. CDR3 bases: TGCGCCAGCAGCTTAGAGATAAGGGAGGCCCAGTACTTC. This sequence encodes CASSLEIREAQYF.

This clonotype was seen a handful of times. The rearrangement uses TRBV7-9 and TRBJ2-7, with D perhaps TRBD2 (6 bases). The CDR3 is 13 amino acids. CDR1 SEHNR and CDR2 FQNEAQ come from the germline V gene (reference sequence). Trimming took 4 bases from V and 2 from J, leaving 9 bases between them. The CDR3 spells CASSWDFTYEQYF. DNA of the CDR3: TGTGCCAGCAGCTGGGACTTCACCTACGAGCAGTACTTC.

The chain links TRBV10-3 to TRBJ1-6; D might be TRBD1 (6 bases). The germline CDR1 and CDR2 sequences are ENHRY and SYGVKD. V was trimmed by 0 bases and J by 10 bases, leaving 16 bases between them. The CDR3 is 16 residues long. CDR3 nucleotides: TGTGCCATCAGTGAGTCCGCGGGACATATCCAGTCACCCCTCCACTTT. Translated: CAISESAGHIQSPLHF.

The chain employs TRBV7-9 and TRBJ1-2; maybe TRBD1 (5 bases). The germline V gene encodes CDR1 SEHNR and CDR2 FQNEAQ (reference sequence). The CDR3 is made up of 12 amino acids. Trimming shortened V by 6 bases and J by 6 bases, and 11 bases separated the two germline ends. In DNA, the CDR3 is TGTGCCAGCAGTGTCGGGGCCCATGGCTACACCTTC. Protein: CASSVGAHGYTF.

This chain uses TRBV7-9 with TRBJ1-1; perhaps TRBD1 as D (6 bases). The CDR3 covers 14 residues. The V end was cut by 4 bases, the J end by 6 bases, with 15 bases between. Germline CDR1 reads SEHNR; CDR2 reads FQNEAQ (reference sequence). CDR3 nucleotide sequence: TGTGCCAGCAGCTCAGTGTTAGGGGGTCCTGAAGCTTTCTTT. Translated: CASSSVLGGPEAFF. The full variable domain, its missing parts supplied by reference TRBV7-9 and TRBJ1-1, is DTGVSQNPRHKITKRGQNVTFRCDPISEHNRLYWYRQTLGQGPEFLTYFQNEAQLEKSRLLSDRFSAERPKGSFSTLEIQRTEQGDSAMYLCASSSVLGGPEAFFGQGTRLTVV.

The J gene is TRBJ2-2, the V gene TRBV7-9; tentatively, D is TRBD1 or TRBD2 (6 bases each). This CDR3 contains 15 residues. V lost 7 bases to trimming and J lost 8 bases, with 20 bases between them. Germline V lookup: CDR1 SEHNR, CDR2 FQNEAQ (reference sequence). The CDR3 loop reads CASTSLSGAGGELFF. The CDR3 region has the DNA TGTGCCAGCACCTCCCTTTCGGGGGCAGGGGGGGAGCTGTTTTTT.

A few counts support this clonotype. The rearrangement uses TRBV7-2 and TRBJ1-6; possibly TRBD1 for D (6 bases). From germline, CDR1 is SGHTA and CDR2 FQGNSA. This CDR3 contains 15 residues. Trimming took 5 bases from V and 7 from J, leaving 15 bases between them. The CDR3 protein is CASSHPTGSNSPLHF. The CDR3 nucleotides are TGTGCCAGCAGCCACCCCACAGGGTCAAATTCACCCCTCCACTTT.

V usage is TRBV7-9 and J usage is TRBJ2-3, with 7 bases identical to TRBD2. The CDR3 spans 15 residues. CDR1 is SEHNR, CDR2 FQNEAQ, per germline (reference sequence). Trimming took 0 bases from V and 4 from J; bases not matched to a gene: 4. CDR3: CASSLAGGPSDTQYF. In DNA, the CDR3 is TGTGCCAGCAGCTTAGCGGGAGGGCCGTCAGATACGCAGTATTTT.